This TCR beta chain was observed in a study of shared clonotypes between healthy human individuals. Study outcomes and limitations: Naive CD4 clonotype sharing across a handful of donors was about 5%. The rarefaction results pointed to incomplete sorted-subset sequencing despite large depth. Clonotypes not shared had lower generation probabilities than those common to all four donors. Donor scarcity curtailed the genetic and exposure-history diversity represented herein.

On this clone itself: What it recognizes is unknown.

This table comes from immunoSEQ multiplex PCR, and its TCRdb copy is limited to in-frame clones, with some not included. The table has over a million clones, 96% seen once; the top ten hold approximately 1%. Germline-derived CDR1 and CDR2 are GTSNPN and SVGIG (reference sequence). The CDR3 covers 13 residues. V lost 8 bases to trimming and J lost 1 base, with 12 bases between them. The source is a young man in good health. The specimen sequenced was naive CD4+ T cells sorted from blood. Sample subset: CD45RA+ positively selected. The chain is built from TRBV30 and TRBJ2-4; possibly TRBD1 or TRBD2 for D (5 bases each). CDR3 in amino acids: CAGARGAKNIQYF. CDR3 sequence (DNA): TGTGCCGGGGCCCGCGGGGCCAAAAACATTCAGTACTTC.